The 27 T cell receptor beta chains below come from one sample, sequenced in a study of CD8 T cells in Susac syndrome. About 0.5 to 1 ug RNA was reverse transcribed with random hexamers. In TCRdb, the immunoSEQ multiplex PCR reads were re-called with MiXCR into one record per CDR3 protein. The data contain about 200,000 distinct CDR3 sequences, roughly 91% of them seen just once; the ten biggest clones take up approximately 0.086%. Material for sequencing was CD4+ T cells from PBMCs. The receptors were gathered from a human donor with Susac syndrome.

This chain connects TRBV12-3 or TRBV12-4 to TRBJ2-1; TRBD2 agrees at 8 bases. J lost 3 bases, V lost 4 bases, and 14 bases had no gene match. The CDR3 runs to 18 residues. CDR3 amino acids: CASSSVAGREPIYNEQFF. The CDR3 region has the DNA TGTGCCAGCAGTTCCGTAGCGGGAAGGGAGCCGATCTACAATGAGCAGTTCTTC.

The chain has TRBV9 and TRBJ1-2, with a weak D call TRBD1 (5 bases). The CDR3 is 15 residues long. The germline V gene encodes CDR1 SGDLS and CDR2 YYNGEE. Trimming removed 3 bases at V and 8 bases at J, with 20 bases between. The CDR3 protein is CASSAQATAVWGYTF. For the CDR3, the DNA is TGTGCCAGCAGCGCCCAGGCGACAGCAGTGTGGGGCTACACCTTC. The full variable domain, its missing parts supplied by reference TRBV9 and TRBJ1-2, is DSGVTQTPKHLITATGQRVTLRCSPRSGDLSVYWYQQSLDQGLQFLIQYYNGEERAKGNILERFSAQQFPDLHSELNLSSLELGDSALYFCASSAQATAVWGYTFGSGTRLTVV.

The rearrangement links TRBV29-1 to TRBJ2-5, with a tentative D call TRBD1 (5 bases). The CDR3 runs 12 residues. Germline loops: CDR1 SQVTM, CDR2 ANQGSEA. Between the trimmed V and J ends, which lost 7 bases and 5 bases, there was a span of 14 bases. The CDR3 coding sequence is TGCAGCGCAATTTGGGCAGGGGAGACCCAGTACTTC. This codes for CSAIWAGETQYF.

This rearrangement joins TRBV6-1 to TRBJ2-2; no clear D. V was shortened by 8 bases and J by 0 bases, with 7 bases between the two germline ends. The CDR3 contains 13 residues. Looked up from germline, CDR1 is MNHNS and CDR2 is SASEGT. CDR3 amino acids: CASDDTNTGELFF. In DNA form, the CDR3 reads TGTGCCAGCGATGACACGAACACCGGGGAGCTGTTTTTT.

The genes are TRBV27 and TRBJ1-1; D gene unclear. V was shortened by 4 bases and J by 7 bases, with 13 bases between the two germline ends. Germline V gene data show CDR1 as MNHEY and CDR2 as SMNVEV (reference sequence). This CDR3 is 13 amino acids long. CDR3 in amino acids: CASSSRRELEAFF. The CDR3 DNA reads TGTGCCAGCAGTTCCAGACGGGAACTTGAAGCTTTCTTT.

The chain employs TRBV4-1 and TRBJ2-3, with D possibly being TRBD2 (6 bases). The CDR3 is 14 amino acids. V lost 3 bases, J lost 4 bases, and 11 bases lay in between. CDR1 is MGHRA, CDR2 YSYEKL, per germline. This CDR3 reads CASSHPPSADTQYF. The CDR3 DNA is TGCGCCAGCAGCCATCCTCCTAGCGCAGATACGCAGTATTTT.

The V call is TRBV24-1, the J call TRBJ1-5; possibly TRBD1 for D (6 bases). Per the germline V gene, CDR1 is KGHDR and CDR2 is SFDVKD. Trimming shortened V by 4 bases and J by 5 bases, and 11 bases separated the two germline ends. The CDR3 has 14 amino acids. CDR3 loop: CATSDPNRDQPQHF. CDR3 DNA sequence: TGTGCCACCAGTGACCCAAACAGGGATCAGCCCCAGCATTTT.

The chain carries TRBV6-1 and TRBJ2-1, with TRBD2 identical over 10 bases. The V gene's germline CDR1 is MNHNS and CDR2 SASEGT. The CDR3 consists of 15 residues. The ends lost 3 bases at V and 7 bases at J; junction bases unmatched: 6. CDR3: CASSDLAGVSNEQFF. CDR3 bases: TGTGCCAGCAGTGATCTAGCGGGAGTTTCTAATGAGCAGTTCTTC.

J is TRBJ2-2 and V is TRBV5-1, with 7 bases aligning to TRBD2. The CDR3 runs to 14 residues. V was pared by 4 bases and J by 11 bases, with 11 bases of the junction left unmatched. Per germline, CDR1 SGHRS and CDR2 YFSETQ. The CDR3 bases are TGCGCCAGCAGCCCTGGGACTACCAATGGAGAGCTGTTTTTT. Its protein product is CASSPGTTNGELFF.

V gene TRBV7-9 combines with J gene TRBJ2-5, with 9 bases fitting TRBD2. Trimming took 10 bases from V and 2 from J; bases not matched to a gene: 5. Germline V gene sequence: CDR1 SEHNR, CDR2 FQNEAQ (reference sequence). The CDR3 length is 13 residues. The CDR3 DNA reads TGTGCCACTCTCACTAGCGGGCAAGAGACCCAGTACTTC. Translated: CATLTSGQETQYF.

The V gene is TRBV20-1, the J gene TRBJ2-1; D perhaps matches TRBD2 (6 bases). The CDR3 covers 14 residues. Trimming shortened V by 3 bases and J by 4 bases, and 13 bases separated the two germline ends. Germline V gives CDR1 DFQATT, CDR2 SNEGSKA (reference sequence). This CDR3 is CSASSGTSYNEQFF. CDR3 nucleotide sequence: TGCAGTGCTAGTTCTGGGACTTCTTACAATGAGCAGTTCTTC.

The gene calls are TRBV28 and TRBJ1-6; TRBD1 aligns across 7 bases. Germline V gene sequence: CDR1 MDHEN, CDR2 SYDVKM. The CDR3 is 14 amino acids. The V segment lost 7 bases and the J segment 7 bases; nucleotides outside the gene matches: 7. As DNA, the CDR3 is TGTGCCAGCAACGACAGGGCACAGAATTCACCCCTCCACTTT. Protein product: CASNDRAQNSPLHF.

The chain employs TRBV12-3 or TRBV12-4 and TRBJ1-5; 8 bases agree with TRBD1. V trimming: 5 bases; J trimming: 5 bases; junction bases outside the gene matches: 20. The CDR3 is 19 amino acids. The CDR3 reads CASSKTTIYLGQGHQPQHF. Here the CDR3 DNA reads TGTGCCAGCAGTAAAACGACTATCTATCTCGGACAGGGCCATCAGCCCCAGCATTTT.

The V and J genes are TRBV1 and TRBJ2-5; the D call in the table, TRBD2, was not verified against the DNA. TRBV1 is a documented pseudogene. This CDR3 region has 19 residues. CDR3 DNA: TGCACCAGCAGCCCGAACGGACTAGCGGGGATTCCACGGCGGGAGACCCAGTACTTC. As protein: CTSSPNGLAGIPRRETQYF.

V and J are TRBV7-9 and TRBJ2-5, with a weak D call TRBD2 (5 bases). This CDR3 has 19 amino acids. The ends were cut back, 0 bases at V and 4 bases at J, with 24 bases in the middle. Germline V gene data show CDR1 as SEHNR and CDR2 as FQNEAQ (reference sequence). The CDR3: CASSLAFGGFTTIRETQYF. The DNA for the CDR3 is TGTGCCAGCAGCTTAGCTTTCGGAGGTTTCACCACCATTCGAGAGACCCAGTACTTC.

This chain connects TRBV5-1 to TRBJ2-2; 8 bases are a match to TRBD1. The CDR3 length is 17 residues. After removal of 2 bases from V and 1 base from J, the junction contained 7 bases not matched to a gene. CDR1 SGHRS and CDR2 YFSETQ come from the germline V gene. The CDR3 sequence is CASSFISGTGNTGELFF. The CDR3 nucleotides are TGCGCCAGCAGCTTTATCTCCGGGACAGGGAACACCGGGGAGCTGTTTTTT.

CDR3 loop: CASSVQPPRETQYF. The CDR3 DNA follows: TGTGCCAGCAGTGTTCAGCCACCACGGGAGACCCAGTACTTC. This chain joins TRBV25-1 and TRBJ2-5, with D uncertain. This CDR3 spans 14 amino acids. Germline CDR1 MGHDK, CDR2 SYGVNS. V gave up 4 bases and J gave up 5 bases, with 14 bases separating them.

The rearrangement uses TRBV6-4 and TRBJ1-1; unclear D gene. Germline lookup yields CDR1 MRHNA and CDR2 SNTAGT. Between the trimmed V and J ends, which lost 4 bases and 5 bases, there was a span of 11 bases. This CDR3 is built from 13 residues. The CDR3, as DNA: TGTGCCAGCAGTGGGCAGTTAGGTACTGAAGCTTTCTTT. Protein: CASSGQLGTEAFF.

J is TRBJ2-7 and V is TRBV9, with D possibly being TRBD2 (6 bases). Germline V lookup: CDR1 SGDLS, CDR2 YYNGEE. V was cut by 0 bases and J by 3 bases, with 16 bases left in between. The CDR3 runs 16 residues. As DNA, the CDR3 is TGTGCCAGCAGCGTAGGAGGGTCGGGAGAGTACTACGAGCAGTACTTC. Its protein product is CASSVGGSGEYYEQYF. The full variable domain, rest sourced from reference TRBV9 and TRBJ2-7, is DSGVTQTPKHLITATGQRVTLRCSPRSGDLSVYWYQQSLDQGLQFLIQYYNGEERAKGNILERFSAQQFPDLHSELNLSSLELGDSALYFCASSVGGSGEYYEQYFGPGTRLTVT.

The chain uses TRBV4-2 and TRBJ1-6; D is possibly TRBD1 (6 bases). This CDR3 region has 18 residues. Germline CDR1 reads LGHNA; CDR2 reads YNFKEQ. Trimming stripped 0 bases from V and 6 bases from J, with 18 bases between. CDR3 loop: CASSQDRQGFSSNSPLHF. The CDR3 DNA reads TGTGCCAGCAGCCAAGATCGCCAGGGGTTCAGCTCTAATTCACCCCTCCACTTT.

The chain recombines TRBV20-1 with TRBJ2-7, with TRBD1 matching over 7 bases. The CDR3 runs to 15 residues. From germline, CDR1 is DFQATT and CDR2 SNEGSKA (reference sequence). The junction had 6 bases not matched to a gene; V was cut back by 1 base and J by 0 bases. The CDR3 bases are TGCAGTGCTAGAGGACAGGGTTACCCCTCCTACGAGCAGTACTTC. Encoded protein: CSARGQGYPSYEQYF.

V and J are TRBV29-1 and TRBJ2-2, with TRBD1 matching 7 bases. CDR3 length equals 14 residues. V lost 4 bases and J lost 3; bases outside the gene matches: 5. Germline V gene sequence: CDR1 SQVTM, CDR2 ANQGSEA. The CDR3 region is CSVADRADTGELFF. In DNA form, the CDR3 reads TGCAGCGTTGCCGACAGGGCCGACACCGGGGAGCTGTTTTTT.

The V gene is TRBV30, the J gene TRBJ1-2; TRBD1 matches at 7 bases. V trimming: 3 bases; J trimming: 0 bases; junction bases outside the gene matches: 7. Germline assignment: CDR1 GTSNPN and CDR2 SVGIG (reference sequence). CDR3 length: 15 amino acids. CDR3 DNA: TGTGCCTGGAGGAAGACAGGGCCAACTAACTATGGCTACACCTTC. Its protein is CAWRKTGPTNYGYTF.

The V call is TRBV28, the J call TRBJ1-5; TRBD1 aligns across 7 bases. Germline loops: CDR1 MDHEN, CDR2 SYDVKM. V lost 4 bases and J lost 2; bases outside the gene matches: 11. The CDR3 contains 17 residues. This chain's CDR3 is CASSYELTGIGNQPQHF. For the CDR3, the DNA is TGTGCCAGCAGTTATGAACTGACAGGGATTGGCAATCAGCCCCAGCATTTT.

The V call is TRBV27, the J call TRBJ1-1; no reliable D call. Germline CDR1 and CDR2: MNHEY and SMNVEV (reference sequence). The CDR3 totals 15 residues. The V end lost 5 bases, the J end lost 0 bases, and 13 bases lay between the germline ends. CDR3 in DNA: TGTGCCAGCAGTGTCGCCCTGGGCTTGAACACTGAAGCTTTCTTT. This gives the protein CASSVALGLNTEAFF.

The rearrangement links TRBV29-1 to TRBJ2-2, with a weak D call TRBD2 (5 bases). The CDR3 is made up of 14 amino acids. Germline assignment: CDR1 SQVTM and CDR2 ANQGSEA. The V and J ends lost 5 bases and 2 bases respectively, with 12 bases between them. This CDR3 reads CSVPHSGNTGELFF. DNA of the CDR3: TGCAGCGTTCCCCACAGCGGAAACACCGGGGAGCTGTTTTTT.

This rearrangement joins TRBV6-5 to TRBJ2-1, with TRBD1 as a possible D gene (6 bases). The CDR3 consists of 16 residues. V was pared by 0 bases and J by 5 bases, with 14 bases between. CDR1 is MNHEY and CDR2 is SVGAGI in the germline V gene. The CDR3 DNA is TGTGCCAGCAGTTACTCGAGGGGGAATCTCCACAATGAGCAGTTCTTC. Its translation: CASSYSRGNLHNEQFF.